These 29 T cell receptor beta chains were all obtained from the same sample, sequenced in a study of Graves' ophthalmopathy and Graves' hyperthyroidism. RNA transcripts served as template for amplifying TCR beta CDR3 sequences. Second-round multiplex PCR came after a first-round RT-PCR that employed HTBI primers. One entry per CDR3 protein, called by TCRdb with MiXCR from the multiplex PCR reads. The table shows 400,000 to 500,000 distinct CDR3 sequences, with approximately 21% occurring only once. Sequenced: peripheral blood. Source of these receptors: a woman aged 18 to 35 with stable Graves' hyperthyroidism.

The V call is TRBV11-1, the J call TRBJ1-5, with D perhaps matching TRBD1 (6 bases). The germline gives CDR1 SGHAT, CDR2 FQDESV (reference sequence). V lost 3 bases, J lost 6 bases, and 12 bases lay in between. The CDR3 loop spans 14 amino acids. DNA for the CDR3: TGTGCCAGCAGCTTGTCAGGGGAAGGTCAGCCCCAGCATTTT. Translated, it gives CASSLSGEGQPQHF.

The sample holds many counts of this clonotype. The J gene is TRBJ2-2, the V gene TRBV20-1, with D possibly being TRBD1 or TRBD2 (5 bases each). The ends were cut back, 4 bases at V and 0 bases at J, with 12 bases in the middle. The CDR3 sequence is 15 residues long. Germline V gene sequence: CDR1 DFQATT, CDR2 SNEGSKA (reference sequence). The CDR3 sequence: CSAKSGRANTGELFF. The CDR3 DNA is TGCAGTGCTAAAAGCGGCAGGGCGAACACCGGGGAGCTGTTTTTT.

The chain has TRBV7-2 and TRBJ2-3; D not resolved. Germline CDR1 and CDR2: SGHTA and FQGNSA. This CDR3 spans 14 amino acids. Deletions cut 1 base from V and 9 bases from J, with 14 bases between. CDR3 residues: CASSLVAAIGTQYF. CDR3 bases: TGTGCCAGCAGCTTAGTGGCAGCGATTGGGACGCAGTATTTT.

This clonotype was counted many times. The chain has TRBV18 and TRBJ1-2; 7 nucleotides line up with TRBD1. V dropped 4 bases and J dropped 8; count of bases not matched to a gene: 7. The CDR3 spans 13 residues. Germline CDR1 reads KGHSH; CDR2 reads LQKENI. Written as DNA, the CDR3 is TGTGCCAGCTCACTTGGGACAGTGGAAGGCTACACCTTC. Protein product: CASSLGTVEGYTF.

In its sample, this clonotype was seen a few times. The V gene is TRBV9, the J gene TRBJ2-2; D not resolved. This CDR3 is 12 amino acids long. V lost 0 bases and J lost 6, with 3 bases in between. Germline CDR1 and CDR2: SGDLS and YYNGEE. CDR3 residues: CASSVVAGELFF. The CDR3 coding sequence is TGTGCCAGCAGCGTAGTCGCCGGGGAGCTGTTTTTT.

The V and J genes are TRBV6-1 and TRBJ2-7; 10 nucleotides line up with TRBD2. Germline CDR1 is MNHNS and CDR2 is SASEGT. J was trimmed by 6 bases and V by 6 bases; bases with no gene match: 8. The CDR3 is made up of 14 amino acids. CDR3 sequence reads: CASRAGTSAAEQYF. For the CDR3, the DNA is TGTGCCAGCAGAGCCGGGACTAGCGCGGCCGAGCAGTACTTC.

In its sample, this clonotype was seen many times. The chain is built from TRBV20-1 and TRBJ1-2, with D possibly TRBD1 on 6 matching bases. Germline V lookup: CDR1 DFQATT, CDR2 SNEGSKA (reference sequence). Trimming removed 2 bases at V and 1 base at J, with 20 bases between. The CDR3 length is 17 residues. DNA of the CDR3: TGCAGTGCTAGAACCGATACCTGGGACATAAATAACTATGGCTACACCTTC. Translated: CSARTDTWDINNYGYTF.

The sample holds many counts of this clonotype. The chain recombines TRBV6-5 with TRBJ1-1, with a weak D call TRBD1 (5 bases). This CDR3 is 14 amino acids long. Trimming shortened V by 5 bases and J by 6 bases, and 16 bases separated the two germline ends. Looked up from germline, CDR1 is MNHEY and CDR2 is SVGAGI. The CDR3 protein is CASSTRTQGSEAFF. The DNA for the CDR3 is TGTGCCAGCAGTACCCGCACTCAGGGATCTGAAGCTTTCTTT.

This sequence joins TRBV10-3 and TRBJ1-6, with D perhaps matching TRBD1 (6 bases). Trimming shortened V by 4 bases and J by 0 bases, and 19 bases separated the two germline ends. The CDR3 is made up of 19 amino acids. Germline lookup yields CDR1 ENHRY and CDR2 SYGVKD. CDR3 DNA sequence: TGTGCCATCAGTGGCACACAGGGTCGTCCCGGCTCCTATAATTCACCCCTCCACTTT. It encodes CAISGTQGRPGSYNSPLHF.

A remark on this clonotype: A much bigger clone sits one base away, suggesting this may be a read error. The rearrangement links TRBV7-3 to TRBJ2-7, with TRBD1 as a possible D gene (6 bases). Germline V lookup: CDR1 SGHTA, CDR2 FQGTGA. The CDR3 length is 14 residues. CDR3 protein: CASSLDSTGGEHYF. As DNA, the CDR3 is TGTGCCAGCAGCTTGGACTCCACTGGGGGCGAGCACTACTTC.

This clonotype was counted many times. The chain uses TRBV4-1 and TRBJ1-5; TRBD1 might be the D (5 bases). Germline V CDR1 and CDR2: MGHRA, YSYEKL. The V gene lost 1 base and the J gene lost 1 base, with 14 bases spanning the gap. This CDR3 region has 17 residues. The CDR3 nucleotides are TGCGCCAGCAGCCAAGGGGCAGGGAGGTTAAGCAATCAGCCCCAGCATTTT. It codes for CASSQGAGRLSNQPQHF.

This clonotype was counted many times. The rearrangement uses TRBV7-3 and TRBJ2-7; tentative D call: TRBD1 (6 bases). Germline values: CDR1 SGHTA, CDR2 FQGTGA. With 5 bases removed from V and 5 bases from J, the gap between germline ends came to 10 bases. CDR3 length: 12 amino acids. CDR3 nucleotides: TGTGCCAGCAGCCACAGGGTCAACGAGCAGTACTTC. The encoded protein is CASSHRVNEQYF.

The chain uses TRBV6-1 and TRBJ2-3; either TRBD1 or TRBD2 may fit D (5 bases each). Trimming shortened V by 0 bases and J by 1 base, and 5 bases separated the two germline ends. Germline-derived CDR1 and CDR2 are MNHNS and SASEGT. This CDR3 is 14 amino acids long. CDR3 coding DNA: TGTGCCAGCAGTGAAGCGGGGGGCACAGATACGCAGTATTTT. It encodes CASSEAGGTDTQYF.

The chain is built from TRBV18 and TRBJ2-2; D possibly matches TRBD1 or TRBD2 (5 bases each). Per the germline V gene, CDR1 is KGHSH and CDR2 is LQKENI. This CDR3 region has 14 residues. The V end was cut by 0 bases, the J end by 6 bases, with 8 bases between. The DNA for the CDR3 is TGTGCCAGCTCACCACCGGGGGTGTCCGGGGAGCTGTTTTTT. Translating it yields CASSPPGVSGELFF.

CDR3 sequence reads: CASSYPPHSGNTIYF. Written as DNA, the CDR3 is TGTGCCAGCAGTTATCCACCGCATTCTGGAAACACCATATATTTT. The rearrangement joins TRBV6-5 to TRBJ1-3; no clear D. The V end was cut by 3 bases, the J end by 1 base, with 10 bases between. Germline V CDR1 and CDR2: MNHEY, SVGAGI. The CDR3 is 15 amino acids.

This clonotype occurred many times. This rearrangement joins TRBV12-3 or TRBV12-4 to TRBJ1-1, with D perhaps matching TRBD1 (5 bases). The germline V and J ends were trimmed by 3 bases and 3 bases, with 11 bases remaining between them. The CDR3 contains 14 residues. In DNA form, the CDR3 reads TGTGCCAGCAGTTTCACAGGAGGGTACACTGAAGCTTTCTTT. It is translated as CASSFTGGYTEAFF.

Many counts were recorded for this clonotype. This rearrangement joins TRBV19 to TRBJ1-1; tentatively, D is TRBD1 (5 bases). Germline V gene lookup returns CDR1 LNHDA and CDR2 SQIVND (reference sequence). The CDR3 sequence is 14 residues long. V was cut by 6 bases and J by 0 bases, with 11 bases left in between. The CDR3 loop is CASSRDGLNTEAFF. Here the CDR3 DNA reads TGTGCCAGTAGCAGGGACGGATTGAACACTGAAGCTTTCTTT.

In this sample, this clonotype turned up a few times. The rearrangement links TRBV4-1 to TRBJ2-7; D remains unclear. CDR1 MGHRA and CDR2 YSYEKL come from the germline V gene. V lost 0 bases and J 5 bases, leaving 8 bases between the germline ends. The CDR3 is made up of 13 amino acids. CDR3 protein: CASSQDRVDEQYF. The DNA of the CDR3 is TGCGCCAGCAGCCAAGATAGAGTGGACGAGCAGTACTTC.

The chain recombines TRBV28 with TRBJ1-1; D not certain. CDR1 and CDR2 (germline): MDHEN, SYDVKM. The CDR3 is 14 amino acids. Trimming pared 3 bases from V and 0 bases from J, leaving 8 bases between. The CDR3 coding sequence is TGTGCCAGCAGTTTCGACCGGCTGAACACTGAAGCTTTCTTT. This encodes CASSFDRLNTEAFF.

The rearrangement links TRBV7-2 to TRBJ2-3, with 10 bases fitting TRBD2. CDR3 size: 19 residues. V gave up 2 bases and J gave up 6 bases; unmatched junction bases: 17. CDR1 and CDR2 (germline): SGHTA, FQGNSA. CDR3 residues: CASSLLSPVASGRMDTQYF. Written as DNA, the CDR3 is TGTGCCAGCAGCTTATTGTCCCCGGTGGCTAGCGGGAGAATGGATACGCAGTATTTT. Filled out from reference TRBV7-2 and TRBJ2-3, the complete variable domain reads GAGVSQSPSNKVTEKGKDVELRCDPISGHTALYWYRQSLGQGLEFLIYFQGNSAPDKSGLPSDRFSAERTGGSVSTLTIQRTQQEDSAVYLCASSLLSPVASGRMDTQYFGPGTRLTVL.

This clonotype was recorded many times. The gene calls are TRBV4-2 and TRBJ2-7, with D unresolved. The CDR3 is 15 residues long. Between the trimmed V and J ends, which lost 1 base and 5 bases, there was a span of 15 bases. Germline V lookup: CDR1 LGHNA, CDR2 YNFKEQ. As DNA, the CDR3 is TGTGCCAGCAGCCAAGGGCGAGACTGGCCCCACGAGCAGTACTTC. As protein: CASSQGRDWPHEQYF.

This clonotype was seen ten or more times. This chain joins TRBV20-1 and TRBJ1-2, with TRBD1 matching over 9 bases. This CDR3 has 14 amino acids. Germline lookup yields CDR1 DFQATT and CDR2 SNEGSKA (reference sequence). The V and J ends lost 6 bases and 6 bases, in that order; junction bases with no gene match: 11. CDR3 in amino acids: CSARTTGGRDGYTF. The CDR3 coding sequence is TGCAGTGCCCGTACTACAGGGGGCAGGGATGGCTACACCTTC.

This rearrangement joins TRBV27 to TRBJ2-7, with D possibly TRBD1 on 6 matching bases. Germline V gene sequence: CDR1 MNHEY, CDR2 SMNVEV (reference sequence). Trimming shortened V by 10 bases and J by 3 bases, and 13 bases separated the two germline ends. This CDR3 has 12 amino acids. CDR3 sequence: CATQGLGYEQYF. The CDR3 region has the DNA TGTGCCACACAGGGATTGGGCTACGAGCAGTACTTC.

The rearrangement links TRBV28 to TRBJ2-7, with unresolved D. The germline V gene encodes CDR1 MDHEN and CDR2 SYDVKM. V was pared by 4 bases and J by 4 bases, with 20 bases between. The CDR3 is 16 residues long. DNA for the CDR3: TGTGCCAGCAGTTCAGAAAACAACCCCCTTTGGTACGAGCAGTACTTC. Its translation: CASSSENNPLWYEQYF.

This clonotype was recorded at least ten times. The chain carries TRBV28 and TRBJ2-7, with 13 nucleotides matching TRBD2. The CDR3 is 14 amino acids. Germline values: CDR1 MDHEN, CDR2 SYDVKM. The V segment lost 8 bases and the J segment 7 bases; nucleotides outside the gene matches: 8. The CDR3 is CASGGLAGVKEQYF. CDR3 DNA: TGTGCCAGCGGTGGACTAGCGGGAGTAAAAGAGCAGTACTTC.

This clonotype was counted ten times or more. The chain is built from TRBV11-2 and TRBJ2-7, with D perhaps given as TRBD1 or TRBD2 (5 bases each). CDR1 is SGHAT, CDR2 FQNNGV, per germline. Deletions cut 3 bases from V and 2 bases from J, with 11 bases between. The CDR3 is 14 residues long. Written as DNA, the CDR3 is TGTGCCAGCAGCTTCTCTCTGGGGGCCTACGAGCAGTACTTC. This translates into CASSFSLGAYEQYF.

The table lists this clonotype with many counts. V and J are TRBV28 and TRBJ2-5, with 13 bases fitting TRBD2. The trim removed 5 bases at V and 5 bases at J, leaving 8 bases unmatched. The CDR3 is 16 residues long. CDR1 is MDHEN, CDR2 SYDVKM, per germline. The CDR3 DNA reads as TGTGCCAGCAGTGACGGACTAGCGGGAGTGGGGGAGACCCAGTACTTC. Translated: CASSDGLAGVGETQYF.

This clonotype was detected ten times or more. The rearrangement links TRBV20-1 to TRBJ1-5, with D unclear. The CDR3 is 13 residues long. The germline gives CDR1 DFQATT, CDR2 SNEGSKA (reference sequence). Trimming took off 5 bases at V and 6 bases at J, with 14 bases between the two ends. CDR3 residues: CSARTREAQPQHF. CDR3 nucleotide sequence: TGCAGTGCTCGCACCCGGGAGGCTCAGCCCCAGCATTTT.

The chain has TRBV6-1 and TRBJ1-1; D might be TRBD1 (6 bases). The CDR3 loop spans 13 amino acids. Per the germline V gene, CDR1 is MNHNS and CDR2 is SASEGT. The CDR3: CVTQRGANTEAFF. The CDR3 DNA reads as TGTGTCACCCAAAGGGGGGCGAACACTGAAGCTTTCTTT.